A selection of T cell receptor beta chains follows, all from one sample in a study of blood T cell repertoires in COVID-19. Measured with immunoSEQ multiplex PCR; TCRdb has only the in-frame clones, and not every one. The top ten clones hold under 0.75% of a sample with 150,000 to 160,000 clones, 80% of them seen once. The material sequenced was peripheral blood. Receptors originate from a man in his sixties with acute or convalescent COVID-19. Both conserved end residues are part of each CDR3. The D gene is left open where the match is weak. Where a row states a size, it is once, few, many or the class of an expanded clone; other rows omit it.

V: TRBV5-4
D: TRBD1
size: -
J: TRBJ1-5
CDR3: CASSKDRASQPQHF
DNA: TGTGCCAGCAGCAAAGACAGGGCTAGTCAGCCCCAGCATTTT

V: TRBV5-6
D: -
size: -
J: TRBJ2-7
CDR3: CASSYAGNSYEQYF
DNA: TGTGCCAGCAGCTATGCAGGGAACTCCTACGAGCAGTACTTC

V: TRBV15
D: -
size: -
J: TRBJ2-2
CDR3: CATSRISWGSNTGELFF
DNA: TGTGCCACCAGCAGAATCTCGTGGGGCTCGAACACCGGGGAGCTGTTTTTT

V: TRBV9
D: TRBD2
size: -
J: TRBJ2-1
CDR3: CASSPSGAGGREQFF
DNA: TGTGCCAGCAGCCCTAGTGGGGCGGGAGGTCGGGAGCAGTTCTTC

V: TRBV2
D: TRBD2
size: -
J: TRBJ2-7
CDR3: CASSHGAGDLYEQYF
DNA: TGTGCCAGCAGCCACGGAGCGGGAGACCTCTACGAGCAGTACTTC

V: TRBV6-5
D: TRBD1
size: -
J: TRBJ1-4
CDR3: CASRGQGFEKLFF
DNA: TGTGCCAGCAGAGGACAGGGCTTTGAAAAACTGTTTTTT

V: TRBV3-1/TRBV3-2
D: TRBD1
size: -
J: TRBJ1-2
CDR3: CASSQDPRDSPIPHTNYGYTF
DNA: TGTGCCAGCAGCCAAGATCCCCGGGACAGCCCAATCCCCCACACTAACTATGGCTACACCTTC

V: TRBV7-9
D: TRBD1
size: few
J: TRBJ2-2
CDR3: CASSLRQGYTGELFF
DNA: TGTGCCAGCAGCTTAAGACAGGGGTACACCGGGGAGCTGTTTTTT

V: TRBV19
D: TRBD1
size: few
J: TRBJ2-7
CDR3: CASKRSPGQEGEQYF
DNA: TGTGCCAGTAAGAGAAGCCCGGGACAGGAGGGCGAGCAGTACTTC

V: TRBV19
D: TRBD1
size: once
J: TRBJ1-4
CDR3: CASSMEYRGREKLFF
DNA: TGTGCCAGTAGTATGGAGTACAGGGGAAGAGAAAAACTGTTTTTT

V: TRBV3-1/TRBV3-2
D: TRBD1
size: -
J: TRBJ2-2
CDR3: CASSPQPGTGYTGELFF
DNA: TGTGCCAGCAGCCCACAACCCGGGACAGGGTACACCGGGGAGCTGTTTTTT

V: TRBV9
D: -
size: -
J: TRBJ1-1
CDR3: CASSPQISEAFF
DNA: TGTGCCAGCAGCCCCCAGATATCTGAAGCTTTCTTT

V: TRBV13
D: -
size: -
J: TRBJ1-3
CDR3: CASSLMGQGNTIYF
DNA: TGTGCCAGCAGCTTAATGGGGCAGGGAAACACCATATATTTT

V: TRBV10-3
D: TRBD1
size: few
J: TRBJ1-2
CDR3: CAISSDRENYGYTF
DNA: TGTGCCATCAGCTCGGACAGGGAGAACTATGGCTACACCTTC

V: TRBV3-1/TRBV3-2
D: -
size: -
J: TRBJ1-4
CDR3: CASSQVGTPLNEKLFF
DNA: TGTGCCAGCAGCCAAGTCGGGACACCCCTTAATGAAAAACTGTTTTTT

V: TRBV3-1/TRBV3-2
D: TRBD2
size: -
J: TRBJ2-5
CDR3: CASSQNSGQETQYF
DNA: TGTGCCAGCAGCCAAAATAGCGGGCAAGAGACCCAGTACTTC

V: TRBV19
D: TRBD1
size: -
J: TRBJ1-5
CDR3: CASSTTGYSNQPQHF
DNA: TGTGCCAGTAGTACGACAGGGTATAGCAATCAGCCCCAGCATTTT

V: TRBV28
D: TRBD1
size: once
J: TRBJ2-7
CDR3: CASSLRTGSYEQYF
DNA: TGTGCCAGCAGTTTACGGACAGGTTCCTACGAGCAGTACTTC

V: TRBV2
D: -
size: -
J: TRBJ1-2
CDR3: CASSDPDYGYTF
DNA: TGTGCCAGCAGTGACCCTGACTATGGCTACACCTTC

V: TRBV27
D: TRBD2
size: few
J: TRBJ2-2
CDR3: CASSSSGTVPGELFF
DNA: TGTGCCAGCAGTTCTAGCGGGACGGTTCCCGGGGAGCTGTTTTTT

V: TRBV27
D: TRBD1
size: -
J: TRBJ1-6
CDR3: CASSFRTGYNSPLHF
DNA: TGTGCCAGCAGTTTCCGGACAGGGTATAATTCACCCCTCCACTTT

V: TRBV11-3
D: -
size: -
J: TRBJ1-1
CDR3: CASSPGGTKNTEAFF
DNA: TGTGCCAGCAGCCCTGGAGGGACGAAAAACACTGAAGCTTTCTTT

V: TRBV19
D: TRBD1
size: -
J: TRBJ1-1
CDR3: CASSIGPGGRNTEAFF
DNA: TGTGCCAGTAGTATTGGGCCAGGGGGTAGGAACACTGAAGCTTTCTTT

V: TRBV19
D: TRBD1
size: -
J: TRBJ1-4
CDR3: CASSPLDRGLKKLFF
DNA: TGTGCCAGTAGTCCGTTGGACAGGGGGCTCAAAAAACTGTTTTTT

V: TRBV6-1
D: -
size: few
J: TRBJ1-6
CDR3: CASSEDSYSYNSPLHF
DNA: TGTGCCAGCAGTGAAGACAGTTACTCCTATAATTCACCCCTCCACTTT

V: TRBV6-5
D: TRBD2
size: -
J: TRBJ2-7
CDR3: CASSRLAENSYEQYF
DNA: TGTGCCAGCAGCCGACTAGCGGAGAACTCCTACGAGCAGTACTTC

V: TRBV10-1
D: -
size: -
J: TRBJ1-4
CDR3: CASSEPSTGGEKLFF
DNA: TGCGCCAGCAGTGAGCCCTCCACAGGAGGGGAAAAACTGTTTTTT

V: TRBV5-6
D: -
size: few
J: TRBJ2-1
CDR3: CASSYRVLSYNEQFF
DNA: TGTGCCAGCAGCTACAGGGTTCTCTCCTACAATGAGCAGTTCTTC